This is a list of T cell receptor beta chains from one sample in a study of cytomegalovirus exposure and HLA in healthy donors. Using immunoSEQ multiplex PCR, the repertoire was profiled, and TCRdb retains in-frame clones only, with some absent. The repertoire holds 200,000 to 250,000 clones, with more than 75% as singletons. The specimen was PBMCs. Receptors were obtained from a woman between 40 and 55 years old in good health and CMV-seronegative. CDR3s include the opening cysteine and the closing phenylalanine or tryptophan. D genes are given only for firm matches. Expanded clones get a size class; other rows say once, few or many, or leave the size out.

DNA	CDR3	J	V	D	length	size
TGTGCCAGCAGTGTCACGGACAGGGGGCCGTATACGCAGTATTTT	CASSVTDRGPYTQYF	TRBJ2-3	TRBV6-1	TRBD1	15	.
TGCGCCAGCAGTCAATGTACCGGGACAGGGAATAAAAACATTCAGTACTTC	CASSQCTGTGNKNIQYF	TRBJ2-4	TRBV23-1	TRBD1	17	.
TGTGCCAGCAGCTTAAGTCGGCGGGAGGAGACCCAGTACTTC	CASSLSRREETQYF	TRBJ2-5	TRBV7-2	TRBD2	14	.
TGTGCCTGGAGTGTACCAAGCGGGGGGGACAATGAGCAGTTCTTC	CAWSVPSGGDNEQFF	TRBJ2-1	TRBV30	TRBD2	15	.
TGTGCCTGGAGTGGACAGATGAACACTGAAGCTTTCTTT	CAWSGQMNTEAFF	TRBJ1-1	TRBV30	.	13	.
TGTGCCAGCAGCCCTGGGGGCCGGGGCGAGCAGTACTTC	CASSPGGRGEQYF	TRBJ2-7	TRBV5-4	.	13	.
TGTGCCAGCAGCCCGCTCTCCTACCAGAACACCGGGGAGCTGTTTTTT	CASSPLSYQNTGELFF	TRBJ2-2	TRBV9	.	16	once
TGTGCCTGGGGTGATTTTATCCTCTCGAGAGGGGCCAACGTCCTGACTTTC	CAWGDFILSRGANVLTF	TRBJ2-6	TRBV30	.	17	.
TGCGCCAGCAGCTCCGGGACAGGGGTATCTCTGGAGGCCAACGTCCTGACTTTC	CASSSGTGVSLEANVLTF	TRBJ2-6	TRBV5-1	TRBD1	18	once
TGTGCCAGTAGTATTGCCTATCACTACGAGCAGTACTTC	CASSIAYHYEQYF	TRBJ2-7	TRBV19	.	13	.
TGTGCCAGTAGTCGGACAGCGTACAATGAGCAGTTCTTC	CASSRTAYNEQFF	TRBJ2-1	TRBV19	.	13	.
TGTGCCAGCAGCGTCGTAGCGGGAGTTGGCACAGATACGCAGTATTTT	CASSVVAGVGTDTQYF	TRBJ2-3	TRBV9	TRBD2	16	.
TGTGCCAGCAGCCAAGGATGGGGCCTGGGACAGGGGGTATTCCATGAGCAGTTCTTC	CASSQGWGLGQGVFHEQFF	TRBJ2-1	TRBV4-2	TRBD1	19	.
TGTGCCAGCAGCCCGATACAGACTAGCGGGCAAGAGACCCAGTACTTC	CASSPIQTSGQETQYF	TRBJ2-5	TRBV7-7	TRBD2	16	.
TGCAGCGTTAGCGCTGAATCCTACGAGCAGTACTTC	CSVSAESYEQYF	TRBJ2-7	TRBV29-1	.	12	.
TGTGCCAGCAGCTTAGACTTCGCAGATACGCAGTATTTT	CASSLDFADTQYF	TRBJ2-3	TRBV7-9	.	13	.
TGTGCCAGCAGCCGCCAAACCGGGACAGGAACAATCAATGAGCAGTTCTTC	CASSRQTGTGTINEQFF	TRBJ2-1	TRBV7-8	TRBD1	17	few
TGTGCCAGCAGAGGCAGGGCCACTGAAGCTTTCTTT	CASRGRATEAFF	TRBJ1-1	TRBV27	.	12	.
TGTGCCAGCTCACTAGAGGCCCGCCTAATAGAGGGTAACACCGGGGAGCTGTTTTTT	CASSLEARLIEGNTGELFF	TRBJ2-2	TRBV18	.	19	.
TGTGCCTGGAGTGTGGGTGGAGGGCAGTACTTC	CAWSVGGGQYF	TRBJ2-7	TRBV30	.	11	.
TGTGCCAGCAGCTTAAGTTGGGGGGGTGAGCAGTTCTTC	CASSLSWGGEQFF	TRBJ2-1	TRBV7-9	TRBD2	13	.
TGTGCCAGCAGTCCCTGGGGACAGGGGTTCTATGGCTACACCTTC	CASSPWGQGFYGYTF	TRBJ1-2	TRBV28	TRBD1	15	.
TGTGCCAGCCGTGCGATTATGGGGAGAAGCACAGATACGCAGTATTTT	CASRAIMGRSTDTQYF	TRBJ2-3	TRBV2	.	16	.
TGTGCCTGGACAGCGTCTAACTATGGCTACACCTTC	CAWTASNYGYTF	TRBJ1-2	TRBV30	.	12	.
TGTGCCAGCAGGCCCACGGGCGGGCTTGCTTCCTACAATGAGCAGTTCTTC	CASRPTGGLASYNEQFF	TRBJ2-1	TRBV7-2	.	17	.
TGTGCCTGGCTAAGGGGGGGGGACACACAAGAGACCCAGTACTTC	CAWLRGGDTQETQYF	TRBJ2-5	TRBV30	.	15	once
TGTGCCAGCAGAGAGAACGCGGGGGAAGGAACCGGGGAGCTGTTTTTT	CASRENAGEGTGELFF	TRBJ2-2	TRBV7-7	TRBD2	16	.
TGTGCCAGTAGTTTGCTGGGCGGGAGCTCGGGGGAGCAGTACTTC	CASSLLGGSSGEQYF	TRBJ2-7	TRBV19	TRBD2	15	.
TGTGCCAGCAGTGAGCCAGGGAAAAGGAGCTACACCTTC	CASSEPGKRSYTF	TRBJ1-2	TRBV25-1	.	13	.
TGTGCCAGTGAGAGAGCGGACAACTATGGCTACACCTTC	CASERADNYGYTF	TRBJ1-2	TRBV6-1	.	13	.
TGTGCCAGCAGCTTACGAGCGGGAGTCACTCCTAGCTCCTACAATGAGCAGTTCTTC	CASSLRAGVTPSSYNEQFF	TRBJ2-1	TRBV11-1	TRBD2	19	.
TGTGCCAGCAGCTCCTCCGGACTAGCGGGAGTTCCGTCCTACGAGCAGTACTTC	CASSSSGLAGVPSYEQYF	TRBJ2-7	TRBV28	TRBD2	18	.
TGTGCCAGCACCCCCAGGCGCTCCTACGAGCAGTACTTC	CASTPRRSYEQYF	TRBJ2-7	TRBV7-2	.	13	.
TGCAGCGTTGAGGGGACTAGCGGGAGCTATGAGCAGTTCTTC	CSVEGTSGSYEQFF	TRBJ2-1	TRBV29-1	TRBD2	14	.
TGTGCCAGCAGCTTGTGGGTCGGGGACAGGCAGTACTTC	CASSLWVGDRQYF	TRBJ2-7	TRBV5-6	TRBD1	13	.
TGTGCCAGCAGCCCCCAGGCGGGACTAGCGGGAGGGAGGGAGCAGTTCTTC	CASSPQAGLAGGREQFF	TRBJ2-1	TRBV7-3	TRBD2	17	.
TGTGCCAGCAGCTCCCATCTTACCGGGACAGGAAGAAGGGAGCAGTACTTC	CASSSHLTGTGRREQYF	TRBJ2-7	TRBV5-6	TRBD1	17	.
TGTGCCATCAGTGAGTCGACGAGGTCCTACGAGCAGTACTTC	CAISESTRSYEQYF	TRBJ2-7	TRBV10-3	.	14	.
TGTGCCAGCTCACCACCCCAGGGAACTAATGAAAAACTGTTTTTT	CASSPPQGTNEKLFF	TRBJ1-4	TRBV18	.	15	.
TGTGCCAGTAGTTCGCTAGCCGCCAAAAACATTCAGTACTTC	CASSSLAAKNIQYF	TRBJ2-4	TRBV19	.	14	.
TGTGCCAGCAGGAGGGAAACCTACGAGCAGTACTTC	CASRRETYEQYF	TRBJ2-7	TRBV2	.	12	few
TGTGCCAGCAGCCACCGGACAGGAGGGGGCGGCGAGCAGTACTTC	CASSHRTGGGGEQYF	TRBJ2-7	TRBV7-9	.	15	.
TGCGCCAGCAGCTCCTGGACTAGCGAGTCCTACGAGCAGTACTTC	CASSSWTSESYEQYF	TRBJ2-7	TRBV5-1	TRBD2	15	.
TGTGCCAGTAGTATAACGAGGCCGGTTAACGGGGAGCTGTTTTTT	CASSITRPVNGELFF	TRBJ2-2	TRBV19	.	15	.
TGCGCCAGCAGCCAAGTTTTCGCTAGCGGGAGGGCCTACGAGCAGTACTTC	CASSQVFASGRAYEQYF	TRBJ2-7	TRBV4-1	TRBD2	17	.
TGTGCCAGCAGCCTAGGGGGCGTCGATGAAAAACTGTTTTTT	CASSLGGVDEKLFF	TRBJ1-4	TRBV7-9	TRBD1	14	.
TGTGCCAGCAGAACGGGGACTAACTATGGCTACACCTTC	CASRTGTNYGYTF	TRBJ1-2	TRBV28	.	13	once
TGTGCCAGCAGCTGGAACAGGCACTATGGCTACACCTTC	CASSWNRHYGYTF	TRBJ1-2	TRBV7-2	.	13	.
TGTGCCAGCAGGGACAGCACGAGAATGAACACTGAAGCTTTCTTT	CASRDSTRMNTEAFF	TRBJ1-1	TRBV2	.	15	.
TGTGCCTGGAGTGCCGACAGGGGTTCACCCCTCCACTTT	CAWSADRGSPLHF	TRBJ1-6	TRBV30	TRBD1	13	.
TGTGCCAGCAGGGGGGACAGGGGGGAGATTAGGGGTGAAGCTTTCTTT	CASRGDRGEIRGEAFF	TRBJ1-1	TRBV2	TRBD1	16	.
TGTGCCAGCAGCCGTGGAACAGGGAGAAACTATGGCTACACCTTC	CASSRGTGRNYGYTF	TRBJ1-2	TRBV5-8	.	15	.
TGTGCCAGCGAGGACTCAGGGGGATACAATGAGCAGTTCTTC	CASEDSGGYNEQFF	TRBJ2-1	TRBV2	TRBD1	14	.
TGTGCCAGCAGGTCTGTTGGGGGCGGTAACTATGGCTACACCTTC	CASRSVGGGNYGYTF	TRBJ1-2	TRBV6-5	.	15	.
TGTGCCAGCAGTCCCATAGGGGGATTAGCCAAAAACATTCAGTACTTC	CASSPIGGLAKNIQYF	TRBJ2-4	TRBV27	.	16	.
TGTGCCAGCAGTTCCAGTAAACGAGAGACCCAGTACTTC	CASSSSKRETQYF	TRBJ2-5	TRBV28	.	13	.
TGTGCCAGCAGTTTCGGGAGGGCCAAGTTTAATTCACCCCTCCACTTT	CASSFGRAKFNSPLHF	TRBJ1-6	TRBV6-5	.	16	.